The subject of this entry is one T cell receptor (beta chain). Its specificity is not known. This record belongs to a study of T cells in localized non-small cell lung cancer. Study-level results: Across samples, adjacent lung featured a median around 55 of the top 100 tumor clones. Higher adjacent-lung clonality was associated with shorter survival. T cell clonality was highest in uninvolved adjacent lung, above tumor.

TCRdb's table, derived via immunoSEQ multiplex PCR, lists solely in-frame clones and lacks some. This table has approximately 15,000 clones, around 87% appearing once. Germline-derived CDR1 and CDR2 are KGHSH and LQKENI. The CDR3 is 14 residues long. The V end was cut by 2 bases, the J end by 5 bases, with 10 bases between. Specimen: peripheral blood mononuclear cells, collected before any cancer treatment. The V gene is TRBV18, the J gene TRBJ1-5, with D unresolved. This TCR was recovered from a male donor older than 55 with stage II lung adenocarcinoma. DNA of the CDR3: TGTGCCAGCTCACCATCAGGTTCCTATCAGCCCCAGCATTTT. Its translation is CASSPSGSYQPQHF.